A single sample gave rise to the 26 T cell receptor beta chains below, sequenced in a study of cytomegalovirus exposure and HLA in healthy donors. The study ran its PCR with 60 Vbeta and 13 Jbeta primers. Data came from immunoSEQ multiplex PCR; TCRdb stores just in-frame clones and leaves some out. The sample records 89,000 or so clones, about four fifths being singletons. Sequencing input: PBMCs. The receptor source for this set is a man aged 60-69 years in good health and CMV-seronegative.

On this clone: One junction end does not reproduce the germline sequence, and a read error may be involved. The rearrangement links TRBV5-8 to TRBJ1-1; a weak D match, TRBD1 (5 bases). The CDR3 runs 15 residues. From germline, CDR1 is SGHTS and CDR2 YDEGEE. Here the CDR3 reads CASSQNDRRDTEAFF. CDR3 bases: TGCGCCAGCAGCCAAAACGACAGAAGGGACACTGAAGCTTTCTTT.

V gene TRBV5-1 combines with J gene TRBJ2-3; 10 nucleotides line up with TRBD2. The CDR3 loop spans 17 amino acids. Germline V gives CDR1 SGHRS, CDR2 YFSETQ. V trimming: 0 bases; J trimming: 6 bases; junction bases outside the gene matches: 10. The CDR3 sequence: CASSLASSGGSRDTQYF. As DNA, the CDR3 is TGCGCCAGCAGCTTGGCGAGTAGCGGGGGGTCGAGGGATACGCAGTATTTT.

This clone was seen more than once but under ten times. The rearrangement uses TRBV4-1 and TRBJ1-5, with 9 bases identical to TRBD1. This CDR3 contains 16 residues. Per the germline V gene, CDR1 is MGHRA and CDR2 is YSYEKL. V was clipped by 0 bases and J by 4 bases; unmatched bases: 4. This chain's CDR3 is CASSQEGTGSNQPQHF. CDR3 nucleotide sequence: TGCGCCAGCAGCCAAGAGGGGACAGGGTCAAATCAGCCCCAGCATTTT.

In nucleotides, the CDR3 is TGTGCCTGGAAGGGCAGGAGGTTCTACGAGCAGTACTTC. Its translation is CAWKGRRFYEQYF. The genes are TRBV30 and TRBJ2-7; maybe TRBD2 (5 bases). V lost 4 bases and J lost 3, with 13 bases in between. Germline values: CDR1 GTSNPN, CDR2 SVGIG (reference sequence). The CDR3 is made up of 13 amino acids.

A few counts support this clone. The rearrangement links TRBV27 to TRBJ1-5; TRBD1 agrees at 10 bases. Trimming took 6 bases from V and 6 from J; bases not matched to a gene: 8. Germline V gives CDR1 MNHEY, CDR2 SMNVEV (reference sequence). The CDR3 sequence is 15 residues long. The chain's CDR3 is CASSQGQGNLQPQHF. CDR3 DNA: TGTGCCAGCAGCCAGGGACAGGGGAATCTTCAGCCCCAGCATTTT.

This chain uses TRBV19 with TRBJ2-6; D uncertain. The CDR3 contains 17 residues. The germline CDR1 and CDR2 sequences are LNHDA and SQIVND (reference sequence). With 5 bases removed from V and 4 bases from J, the gap between germline ends came to 18 bases. DNA of the CDR3: TGTGCCAGTAGTGCCGGTTTACTTCAGGCCGGGGCCAACGTCCTGACTTTC. It specifies CASSAGLLQAGANVLTF. Looking up the rest from reference TRBV19 and TRBJ2-6 gives the full variable domain: DGGITQSPKYLFRKEGQNVTLSCEQNLNHDAMYWYRQDPGQGLRLIYYSQIVNDFQKGDIAEGYSVSREKKESFPLTVTSAQKNPTAFYLCASSAGLLQAGANVLTFGAGSRLTVL.

By sample share, this clone is medium-sized. This sequence joins TRBV6-1 and TRBJ2-5; 7 nucleotides agree with TRBD1. The CDR3 is 15 amino acids. Germline V lookup: CDR1 MNHNS, CDR2 SASEGT. J was trimmed by 1 base and V by 2 bases; bases with no gene match: 4. The CDR3 nucleotides are TGTGCCAGCAGTGAATTCTCAGGGGGCCAAGAGACCCAGTACTTC. As protein: CASSEFSGGQETQYF.

This clone was observed a few times. V usage is TRBV10-3 and J usage is TRBJ1-6; D might be TRBD1 (6 bases). The germline V gene encodes CDR1 ENHRY and CDR2 SYGVKD. Trimming took 4 bases from V and 5 from J, leaving 9 bases between them. This CDR3 region has 14 residues. The CDR3 reads CAISAGQNNSPLHF. The CDR3 DNA reads as TGTGCCATCAGTGCCGGACAGAATAATTCACCCCTCCACTTT.

This chain connects TRBV2 to TRBJ2-3, with 12 bases that match TRBD2. The junction had 7 bases not matched to a gene; V was cut back by 7 bases and J by 2 bases. CDR1 is SNHLY, CDR2 FYNNEI, per germline. The CDR3 spans 16 residues. CDR3: CASNRLAGANTDTQYF. Written as DNA, the CDR3 is TGTGCCAGCAATCGACTAGCGGGGGCCAACACAGATACGCAGTATTTT.

This clone was counted a single time. The chain carries TRBV7-9 and TRBJ2-7, with TRBD1 matching over 11 bases. After removal of 5 bases from V and 12 bases from J, the junction contained 18 bases not matched to a gene. CDR1 SEHNR and CDR2 FQNEAQ come from the germline V gene (reference sequence). The CDR3 length is 16 residues. CDR3 region: CASSPMGQGVSYEGYF. The CDR3 DNA is TGTGCCAGCAGCCCTATGGGACAGGGGGTTTCCTACGAGGGGTACTTC.

Only a few counts were recorded for this clone. This chain joins TRBV6-1 and TRBJ2-7; 7 bases are a match to TRBD1. From germline, CDR1 is MNHNS and CDR2 SASEGT. There are 15 residues in the CDR3. J gave up 3 bases and V 1 base, and 6 bases lay outside the gene matches. For the CDR3, the DNA is TGTGCCAGCAGTGAAGGCTCAGGGGGTGTCTACGAGCAGTACTTC. It yields the protein CASSEGSGGVYEQYF.

The chain is built from TRBV2 and TRBJ2-3, with D tentatively TRBD2 (6 bases). The germline gives CDR1 SNHLY, CDR2 FYNNEI. The CDR3 totals 15 residues. V lost 4 bases and J 2 bases, leaving 13 bases between the germline ends. The DNA for the CDR3 is TGTGCCAGCAGTGTTGGGCGGGGAGACACAGATACGCAGTATTTT. Residues: CASSVGRGDTDTQYF.

The chain couples TRBV5-1 to TRBJ2-3; D remains unclear. Germline loops: CDR1 SGHRS, CDR2 YFSETQ. This CDR3 has 14 residues. V lost 0 bases, J lost 6 bases, and 11 bases lay in between. The CDR3 protein is CASSLDMVADTQYF. CDR3 nucleotides: TGCGCCAGCAGCTTGGATATGGTCGCGGATACGCAGTATTTT.

The V call is TRBV7-2, the J call TRBJ2-7, with D unresolved. Trimming removed 5 bases at V and 0 bases at J, with 5 bases between. This CDR3 contains 12 residues. Germline CDR1 and CDR2: SGHTA and FQGNSA. In nucleotides, the CDR3 is TGTGCCAGCAGCCCGAGCTCCTACGAGCAGTACTTC. Translation gives CASSPSSYEQYF.

The chain links TRBV4-1 to TRBJ2-1, with 10 positions matching TRBD1. The CDR3 length is 16 residues. The V gene's germline CDR1 is MGHRA and CDR2 YSYEKL. V was clipped by 2 bases and J by 4 bases; unmatched bases: 5. CDR3 bases: TGCGCCAGCAGCCAACGGGACAGGGGCCAATACAATGAGCAGTTCTTC. Translating it yields CASSQRDRGQYNEQFF.

J is TRBJ1-1 and V is TRBV6-6, with a tentative D call TRBD1 (5 bases). The germline gives CDR1 MNHNY, CDR2 SVGAGI (reference sequence). The CDR3 has 14 residues. The V end was cut by 4 bases, the J end by 4 bases, with 13 bases between. CDR3 in DNA: TGTGCCAGCAGTTTCTCCTCAGGGCGCACTGAAGCTTTCTTT. Its protein product is CASSFSSGRTEAFF.

The genes are TRBV14 and TRBJ2-2; D may be TRBD1 (5 bases). This CDR3 contains 15 residues. Germline V lookup: CDR1 SGHDN, CDR2 FVKESK. V was shortened by 2 bases and J by 3 bases, with 10 bases between the two germline ends. The CDR3 protein is CASSQQGVYTGELFF. CDR3 in DNA: TGTGCCAGCAGCCAACAGGGCGTGTACACCGGGGAGCTGTTTTTT.

The V and J genes are TRBV6-5 and TRBJ2-5; 10 bases fit TRBD2. The germline V gene encodes CDR1 MNHEY and CDR2 SVGAGI. The J segment lost 5 bases and the V segment lost 4 bases, leaving 10 bases of the junction unmatched. This CDR3 has 16 amino acids. CDR3 in DNA: TGTGCCAGCAGTTTACCAACAGCGGGGGGGCAGGAGACCCAGTACTTC. Translating it yields CASSLPTAGGQETQYF.

The chain joins TRBV5-1 to TRBJ1-2; 7 bases agree with TRBD1. This CDR3 is built from 15 residues. V trimming: 4 bases; J trimming: 4 bases; junction bases outside the gene matches: 10. Germline CDR1 and CDR2: SGHRS and YFSETQ. The CDR3 here is CASSRQGEFSYGYTF. CDR3 nucleotide sequence: TGCGCCAGCAGCAGACAGGGAGAGTTTAGCTATGGCTACACCTTC.

V and J are TRBV15 and TRBJ1-2; 7 bases are a match to TRBD1. The CDR3 runs 15 residues. Germline loops: CDR1 LNHNV, CDR2 YYDKDF (reference sequence). Germline trimming cut 0 bases from V and 8 bases from J; bases unmatched to any gene: 9. In nucleotides, the CDR3 is TGTGCCACCAGCAGAGATAGTCCGACAGGGAACGGCTACACCTTC. It encodes CATSRDSPTGNGYTF.

This clone is a singleton in its sample. The chain recombines TRBV7-9 with TRBJ1-1; weak D call: TRBD1 (6 bases). The V gene's germline CDR1 is SEHNR and CDR2 FQNEAQ (reference sequence). This CDR3 region has 14 residues. V lost 5 bases and J 1 base, leaving 11 bases between the germline ends. The DNA for the CDR3 is TGTGCCAGCAGCCGCAGGGGTCGGAACACTGAAGCTTTCTTT. Translation: CASSRRGRNTEAFF.

This clone occurred a few times. The genes are TRBV6-6 and TRBJ2-1; 8 bases line up with TRBD1. V lost 6 bases to trimming and J lost 7 bases; unmatched junction nucleotides: 5. The CDR3 is 13 amino acids. Germline CDR1 reads MNHNY; CDR2 reads SVGAGI (reference sequence). This CDR3 reads CASRDREWNEQFF. CDR3 DNA: TGTGCCAGCAGGGACAGGGAGTGGAATGAGCAGTTCTTC.

This clone has a handful of counts. The chain combines TRBV6-5 with TRBJ1-2; 8 nucleotides line up with TRBD1. Trimming cost V 0 bases and J 7 bases; bases outside gene matches: 7. CDR1 is MNHEY, CDR2 SVGAGI, per germline. The CDR3 is 15 amino acids. The CDR3 nucleotides read TGTGCCAGCAGTTACTCGGCCAGGGGGCGGTCTGGCTACACCTTC. It translates to CASSYSARGRSGYTF.

V gene TRBV29-1 combines with J gene TRBJ1-6, with TRBD1 as a possible D gene (5 bases). The CDR3 covers 13 residues. CDR1 is SQVTM and CDR2 is ANQGSEA in the germline V gene. V was shortened by 4 bases and J by 7 bases, with 11 bases between the two germline ends. CDR3 DNA sequence: TGCAGCGTTGGCGGGGCCCCGAATTCACCCCTCCACTTT. Its translation is CSVGGAPNSPLHF.

The gene calls are TRBV6-4 and TRBJ2-3; 7 bases map to TRBD2. Trimming cost V 3 bases and J 4 bases; bases outside gene matches: 7. CDR3 length: 15 residues. The germline gives CDR1 MRHNA, CDR2 SNTAGT. The DNA for the CDR3 is TGTGCCAGCAGTGAAGAGCGGGGAGGCCCAGATACGCAGTATTTT. Its translation: CASSEERGGPDTQYF.

The chain uses TRBV7-3 and TRBJ2-7; TRBD2 aligns across 16 bases. The trim removed 5 bases at V and 4 bases at J, leaving 2 bases unmatched. The CDR3 totals 15 residues. Germline CDR1 reads SGHTA; CDR2 reads FQGTGA. CDR3 protein: CASSEGLAGGYEQYF. DNA for the CDR3: TGTGCCAGCAGCGAGGGACTAGCGGGGGGGTACGAGCAGTACTTC.